This TCR beta chain was obtained from a study of CD8+CD57+ T cells in acquired aplastic anemia. This clonotype was seen a few times. CDR1 and CDR2 from the germline V gene are SQVTM and ANQGSEA. This CDR3 spans 13 amino acids. Losses at the gene ends were 6 bases for V and 2 bases for J; bases not matched to a gene: 2. Genomic DNA acted as the template from which TCR beta VDJ combination and CDR3 sequence profiling were carried out. Via MiXCR, TCRdb re-called the reads, giving one row per CDR3 protein. In the table there are about 180,000 distinct CDR3 sequences, less than 60% of which are singletons. Only patients with CD8+CD57+ cell expansion on flow cytometry were chosen for sequencing. Each patient had severe acquired aplastic anemia.

The TCR was taken from a human donor with aplastic anemia. The chain recombines TRBV29-1 with TRBJ2-2; 8 bases map to TRBD2. Sequenced material: sorted CD4+, CD8+, or CD8+CD57+ T cells (not recorded which) from PBMCs. The CDR3 DNA reads as TGCAGCGTCGGGGGGGCTAACACCGGGGAGCTGTTTTTT. This gives the protein CSVGGANTGELFF.